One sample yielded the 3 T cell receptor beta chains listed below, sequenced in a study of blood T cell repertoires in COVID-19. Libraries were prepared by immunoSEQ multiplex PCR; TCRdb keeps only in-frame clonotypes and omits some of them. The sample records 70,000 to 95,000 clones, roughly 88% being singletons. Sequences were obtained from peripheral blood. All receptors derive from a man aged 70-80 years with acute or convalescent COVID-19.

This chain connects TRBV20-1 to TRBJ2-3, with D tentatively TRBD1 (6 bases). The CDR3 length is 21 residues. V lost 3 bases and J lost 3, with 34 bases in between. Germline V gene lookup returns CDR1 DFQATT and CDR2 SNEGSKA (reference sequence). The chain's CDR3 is CSASGVVRGWSGLIGTDTQYF. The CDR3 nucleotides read TGCAGTGCTAGTGGAGTCGTTAGGGGGTGGTCGGGCTTGATCGGGACAGATACGCAGTATTTT.

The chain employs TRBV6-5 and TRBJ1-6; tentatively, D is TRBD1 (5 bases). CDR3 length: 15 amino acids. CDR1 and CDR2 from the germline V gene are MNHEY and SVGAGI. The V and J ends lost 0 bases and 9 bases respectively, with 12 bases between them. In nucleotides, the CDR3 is TGTGCCAGCAGTTACTCGTATATAGGGGTTTCACCCCTCCACTTT. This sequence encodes CASSYSYIGVSPLHF.

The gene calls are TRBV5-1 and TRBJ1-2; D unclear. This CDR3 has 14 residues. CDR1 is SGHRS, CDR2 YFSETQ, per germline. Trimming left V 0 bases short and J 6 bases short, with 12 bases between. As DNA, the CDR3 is TGCGCCAGCAGCTTGGAACTAGGCAAAAATGGCTACACCTTC. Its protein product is CASSLELGKNGYTF.